The 32 T cell receptor beta chains in this list originate from one sample, sequenced in a study of T cells after yellow fever vaccination. TCRdb analysed the 5' RACE reads with MiXCR anew, one entry per CDR3 protein. The table has under 150,000 distinct CDR3 sequences, about 7.7% seen once. Here the sequenced sample was CD4+ T cells sorted from PBMCs, taken 5 days after the yellow fever booster vaccination. The source of these receptors is a man aged 30-40 years who received the YFV17D yellow fever vaccine.

This clonotype was observed many times. The chain employs TRBV3-1 and TRBJ1-1, with a weak D call TRBD1 (6 bases). CDR3 length equals 15 residues. Germline CDR1 reads LGHDT; CDR2 reads YNNKEL (reference sequence). V was shortened by 3 bases and J by 5 bases, with 16 bases between the two germline ends. CDR3 sequence reads: CASSQDNRVGTEAFF. The CDR3, as DNA: TGTGCCAGCAGCCAGGATAACAGGGTCGGGACTGAAGCTTTCTTT.

This clonotype was seen ten or more times. CDR3 protein: CASSLESTKNIQYF. The CDR3 DNA follows: TGTGCCAGCAGTTTAGAGTCCACCAAAAACATTCAGTACTTC. This rearrangement joins TRBV12-3 or TRBV12-4 to TRBJ2-4; no clear D gene. This CDR3 comprises 14 residues. The V and J ends lost 1 base and 2 bases respectively, with 6 bases between them.

This clonotype occurred many times. V usage is TRBV5-4 and J usage is TRBJ2-2; TRBD2 agrees at 8 bases. V shed 4 bases, J shed 5 bases, and the junction held 7 bases outside the gene matches. CDR3 length: 15 residues. Per the germline V gene, CDR1 is SGHNT and CDR2 is YYREEE (reference sequence). CDR3 sequence reads: CASSGGTSRTGELFF. CDR3 DNA sequence: TGTGCCAGCAGCGGGGGGACTAGTCGAACCGGGGAGCTGTTTTTT.

At least ten counts were recorded for this clonotype. The chain couples TRBV7-2 to TRBJ1-6; 8 nucleotides match TRBD1. The ends lost 5 bases at V and 6 bases at J; junction bases unmatched: 6. Germline lookup yields CDR1 SGHTA and CDR2 FQGNSA. This CDR3 is built from 15 residues. For the CDR3, the DNA is TGTGCCAGCAGCCGACAGGGGATTGGTAATTCACCCCTCCACTTT. Amino acid sequence: CASSRQGIGNSPLHF.

This clonotype was counted ten times or more. This chain uses TRBV12-3 or TRBV12-4 with TRBJ2-7; TRBD2 matches 12 bases. CDR3 length: 15 amino acids. Germline trimming cut 4 bases from V and 0 bases from J; bases unmatched to any gene: 1. The CDR3 DNA sequence: TGTGCCAGCAGTTCGACTAGCGGGAGCTCCTACGAGCAGTACTTC. Translating gives CASSSTSGSSYEQYF.

The chain has TRBV5-1 and TRBJ2-5, with D uncertain. The V end was cut by 1 base, the J end by 1 base, with 8 bases between. The CDR3 runs to 14 residues. Germline loops: CDR1 SGHRS, CDR2 YFSETQ. The CDR3 DNA sequence: TGCGCCAGCAGCTTGCCGAACGCCCAAGAGACCCAGTACTTC. This sequence encodes CASSLPNAQETQYF.

The chain combines TRBV30 with TRBJ2-7, with 7 bases fitting TRBD1. From germline, CDR1 is GTSNPN and CDR2 SVGIG (reference sequence). The J segment lost 3 bases and the V segment lost 1 base, leaving 6 bases of the junction unmatched. There are 14 residues in the CDR3. This CDR3 is CAWSEQGQIYEQYF. The CDR3 bases are TGTGCCTGGAGTGAACAGGGGCAAATCTACGAGCAGTACTTC.

This clonotype was recorded many times. The chain employs TRBV20-1 and TRBJ2-1; D is perhaps TRBD2 (6 bases). Trimming cost V 2 bases and J 7 bases, with 21 bases left between them. The CDR3 spans 16 residues. Germline V gene lookup returns CDR1 DFQATT and CDR2 SNEGSKA (reference sequence). The CDR3 nucleotides read TGCAGTGCTAGATTGGGATTAGCGGCCCGGAGGAATGAGCAGTTCTTC. This translates into CSARLGLAARRNEQFF.

This clonotype was seen ten or more times. The chain uses TRBV10-3 and TRBJ2-2; the D call may be TRBD1 or TRBD2 (6 bases each). With 8 bases removed from V and 6 bases from J, the gap between germline ends came to 16 bases. The CDR3 extends over 14 amino acids. Per the germline V gene, CDR1 is ENHRY and CDR2 is SYGVKD. CDR3 bases: TGTGCCATCGGGCTACAGGGAGGAGCCGGGGAGCTGTTTTTT. It translates to CAIGLQGGAGELFF.

This clonotype was recorded at least ten times. The chain is built from TRBV12-3 or TRBV12-4 and TRBJ2-2; D unresolved. The V gene lost 5 bases and the J gene lost 3 bases, with 7 bases spanning the gap. The CDR3 has 13 amino acids. The CDR3 bases are TGTGCCAGCAGTCCAGATTACACCGGGGAGCTGTTTTTT. Protein: CASSPDYTGELFF.

With respect to this clonotype: Just one base apart from a much larger clone, this may be a read error. In DNA, the CDR3 is TGTGCCAGCACCCAGGTCGCCCCGTCCCACGTAGGGCAGTACTTC. Protein product: CASTQVAPSHVGQYF. The rearrangement joins TRBV6-1 to TRBJ2-7, with unresolved D. V was shortened by 7 bases and J by 9 bases, with 25 bases between the two germline ends. The length of the CDR3 is 15 residues. Germline-derived CDR1 and CDR2 are MNHNS and SASEGT.

This clonotype was detected ten times or more. V gene TRBV27 combines with J gene TRBJ2-5; tentative D call: TRBD2 (6 bases). The CDR3 sequence is 18 residues long. From germline, CDR1 is MNHEY and CDR2 SMNVEV (reference sequence). V was shortened by 0 bases and J by 5 bases, with 22 bases between the two germline ends. The CDR3 loop reads CASSLSAPATGLRETQYF. CDR3 nucleotides: TGTGCCAGCAGTTTATCGGCGCCGGCGACGGGACTCAGGGAGACCCAGTACTTC.

This clonotype was picked up many times. The gene calls are TRBV12-3 or TRBV12-4 and TRBJ2-5, with D perhaps being TRBD1 or TRBD2 (5 bases each). The CDR3 contains 13 residues. Trimming took off 7 bases at V and 2 bases at J, with 11 bases between the two ends. This CDR3 is CASTLGRQETQYF. CDR3 nucleotide sequence: TGTGCCAGCACCTTGGGACGACAAGAGACCCAGTACTTC.

There are many counts of this clonotype. The chain is built from TRBV30 and TRBJ1-1, with a possible D match to TRBD1 (5 bases). The V and J ends lost 0 bases and 5 bases respectively, with 10 bases between them. This CDR3 region has 13 residues. Germline V lookup: CDR1 GTSNPN, CDR2 SVGIG (reference sequence). The CDR3 loop is CAWSVRTTTEAFF. The CDR3 nucleotides are TGTGCCTGGAGTGTACGGACAACTACTGAAGCTTTCTTT.

This clonotype was seen repeatedly, ten times or more. The chain combines TRBV7-6 with TRBJ2-1; TRBD2 matches 7 bases. V dropped 0 bases and J dropped 8; count of bases not matched to a gene: 1. CDR1 SGHVS and CDR2 FNYEAQ come from the germline V gene. The CDR3 extends over 13 amino acids. The CDR3 loop reads CASSLARGDEQFF. In nucleotides, the CDR3 is TGTGCCAGCAGCTTAGCCCGGGGGGATGAGCAGTTCTTC.

V and J are TRBV19 and TRBJ2-2; 9 bases are shared with TRBD2. With 8 bases clipped from V and 8 bases from J, the junction kept 6 bases outside the gene matches. The CDR3 spans 13 residues. Germline assignment: CDR1 LNHDA and CDR2 SQIVND (reference sequence). This chain's CDR3 is CASSVAGAGELFF. The CDR3 DNA sequence: TGTGCCAGTTCAGTAGCGGGAGCAGGGGAGCTGTTTTTT.

This clonotype showed up just a few times. The V gene is TRBV7-2, the J gene TRBJ2-7; 7 bases fit TRBD2. The CDR3 loop spans 13 amino acids. In germline, CDR1 is SGHTA, CDR2 FQGNSA. The J segment lost 4 bases and the V segment lost 4 bases, leaving 4 bases of the junction unmatched. The CDR3 DNA sequence: TGTGCCAGCAGCTCGAATAGCGGGTACGAGCAGTACTTC. Protein product: CASSSNSGYEQYF.

This clonotype has a count of ten or more. The chain uses TRBV24-1 and TRBJ2-1; 12 bases agree with TRBD2. V shed 3 bases, J shed 6 bases, and the junction held 2 bases outside the gene matches. The CDR3 extends over 15 amino acids. The germline V gene encodes CDR1 KGHDR and CDR2 SFDVKD. In DNA, the CDR3 is TGTGCCACCAGTGATATGACTAGCGGGAGCAATGAGCAGTTCTTC. Translating gives CATSDMTSGSNEQFF.

Remarks on this clonotype: Possible read error: a much larger clone is one base away. This chain connects TRBV7-9 to TRBJ2-1; 9 bases line up with TRBD2. The CDR3 totals 16 residues. Looked up from germline, CDR1 is SEHNR and CDR2 is FQNEAQ (reference sequence). The DNA of the CDR3 is TGTGACAGCAACCCCACCGAGCTAGCGGGATACAATGAGCAGTTCTTC. This codes for CDSNPTELAGYNEQFF.

The V and J genes are TRBV5-4 and TRBJ2-3, with a weak D call TRBD2 (5 bases). Deletions cut 7 bases from V and 6 bases from J, with 27 bases between. This CDR3 is built from 17 residues. The germline V gene has CDR1 SGHNT and CDR2 YYREEE (reference sequence). This CDR3 reads CASGSGIFRAFGDTQYF. The CDR3 coding sequence is TGTGCCAGCGGCTCGGGGATCTTCAGAGCCTTTGGGGATACGCAGTATTTT.

This clonotype was recorded many times. V is TRBV6-1 and J is TRBJ2-1; 12 bases agree with TRBD2. CDR3 length: 16 amino acids. Germline V CDR1 and CDR2: MNHNS, SASEGT. The V segment lost 7 bases and the J segment 6 bases; nucleotides outside the gene matches: 10. CDR3 region: CASTRTSGVWSNEQFF. DNA for the CDR3: TGTGCCAGCACTAGGACTAGCGGGGTCTGGTCCAATGAGCAGTTCTTC.

Ten or more counts support this clonotype. The V gene is TRBV12-3 or TRBV12-4, the J gene TRBJ2-7; D unresolved. V lost 8 bases to trimming and J lost 1 base, with 12 bases between them. The CDR3 runs to 13 residues. The DNA for the CDR3 is TGTGCCAGCTGCCAGACGAATTCCTACGAGCAGTACTTC. Amino acids: CASCQTNSYEQYF.

This chain uses TRBV5-6 with TRBJ2-4; 7 bases map to TRBD2. This CDR3 comprises 15 residues. Germline V gene sequence: CDR1 SGHDT, CDR2 YYEEEE. Losses at the gene ends were 1 base for V and 0 bases for J; bases not matched to a gene: 1. CDR3 DNA sequence: TGTGCCAGCAGCTTGTTAGCGGGAGCCAAAAACATTCAGTACTTC. Its translation: CASSLLAGAKNIQYF. Supplemented by reference TRBV5-6 and TRBJ2-4, the full variable domain reads DAGVTQSPTHLIKTRGQQVTLRCSPKSGHDTVSWYQQALGQGPQFIFQYYEEEERQRGNFPDRFSGHQFPNYSSELNVNALLLGDSALYLCASSLLAGAKNIQYFGAGTRLSVL.

The chain is built from TRBV28 and TRBJ2-3; D possibly corresponds to TRBD1 (6 bases). Trimming removed 5 bases from V and 2 bases from J, with 8 bases in between. The CDR3 runs 13 residues. Germline V CDR1 and CDR2: MDHEN, SYDVKM. The CDR3 spells CASSRGSTDTQYF. CDR3 nucleotides: TGTGCCAGCAGTAGGGGGTCCACAGATACGCAGTATTTT.

This clonotype was seen repeatedly, ten times or more. The chain has TRBV7-2 and TRBJ2-7; 13 bases map to TRBD2. V trimming: 5 bases; J trimming: 6 bases; junction bases outside the gene matches: 7. CDR3 length equals 15 residues. Germline loops: CDR1 SGHTA, CDR2 FQGNSA. The chain's CDR3 is CASSITSGRELEQYF. CDR3 nucleotide sequence: TGTGCCAGCAGCATAACTAGCGGGAGGGAACTCGAGCAGTACTTC.

This clonotype was counted at least ten times. The rearrangement links TRBV18 to TRBJ2-1; 11 positions match TRBD1. Per germline, CDR1 KGHSH and CDR2 LQKENI. The CDR3 is made up of 15 amino acids. V lost 3 bases, J lost 5 bases, and 3 bases stayed unmatched. The CDR3 sequence: CASSPGTGGHNEQFF. In DNA form, the CDR3 reads TGTGCCAGCTCACCCGGGACAGGGGGTCACAATGAGCAGTTCTTC. Full variable domain (remainder filled in from reference TRBV18 and TRBJ2-1): NAGVMQNPRHLVRRRGQEARLRCSPMKGHSHVYWYRQLPEEGLKFMVYLQKENIIDESGMPKERFSAEFPKEGPSILRIQQVVRGDSAAYFCASSPGTGGHNEQFFGPGTRLTVL.

The chain recombines TRBV10-1 with TRBJ2-6; 7 positions agree with TRBD1. CDR3 length: 16 amino acids. In germline, CDR1 is WNHNN, CDR2 SYGVQD (reference sequence). J was trimmed by 2 bases and V by 0 bases; bases with no gene match: 1. CDR3 sequence reads: CASSESRGPGANVLTF. In nucleotides, the CDR3 is TGCGCCAGCAGTGAGTCGAGGGGGCCTGGGGCCAACGTCCTGACTTTC.

In this sample, this clonotype turned up many times. The chain couples TRBV7-2 to TRBJ2-3, with TRBD2 as a possible D gene (5 bases). CDR1 SGHTA and CDR2 FQGNSA come from the germline V gene. This CDR3 has 14 residues. Trimming removed 3 bases from V and 3 bases from J, with 10 bases in between. CDR3 sequence: CASSFSSGTDTQYF. CDR3 in DNA: TGTGCCAGCAGCTTTTCATCGGGGACAGATACGCAGTATTTT.

This clonotype turned up a few times. The chain has TRBV30 and TRBJ1-1; 7 bases align to TRBD1. J lost 9 bases, V lost 3 bases, and 13 bases had no gene match. The germline CDR1 and CDR2 sequences are GTSNPN and SVGIG (reference sequence). The CDR3 loop spans 14 amino acids. DNA for the CDR3: TGTGCCTGGAGCCCCCCCTGGGACAGCATAAAAGCTTTCTTT. Translation gives CAWSPPWDSIKAFF.

The V gene is TRBV2, the J gene TRBJ1-1, with D perhaps matching TRBD1 (5 bases). Trimming cost V 4 bases and J 7 bases, with 19 bases left between them. There are 15 residues in the CDR3. Germline values: CDR1 SNHLY, CDR2 FYNNEI. DNA of the CDR3: TGTGCCAGCAGTGCCTTCGGGGGGGGGAATAATGAAGCTTTCTTT. Translating gives CASSAFGGGNNEAFF.

This clonotype has a handful of counts. The chain couples TRBV11-2 to TRBJ1-1; D not resolved. Deletions cut 1 base from V and 0 bases from J, with 18 bases between. Germline lookup yields CDR1 SGHAT and CDR2 FQNNGV. This CDR3 contains 18 residues. This CDR3 is CASSLVQLASPLNTEAFF. CDR3 nucleotides: TGTGCCAGCAGCTTAGTACAGCTCGCTTCACCCTTGAACACTGAAGCTTTCTTT. Full variable domain (missing parts from reference TRBV11-2 and TRBJ1-1): EAGVAQSPRYKIIEKRQSVAFWCNPISGHATLYWYQQILGQGPKLLIQFQNNGVVDDSQLPKDRFSAERLKGVDSTLKIQPAKLEDSAVYLCASSLVQLASPLNTEAFFGQGTRLTVV.

This clonotype occurred many times. This rearrangement joins TRBV27 to TRBJ2-6; D is undetermined. The CDR3 is 17 residues long. Trimming removed 2 bases at V and 1 base at J, with 12 bases between. Germline values: CDR1 MNHEY, CDR2 SMNVEV (reference sequence). CDR3 bases: TGTGCCAGCAGTTTACTTAGACTTCGATCTGGGGCCAACGTCCTGACTTTC. Translated: CASSLLRLRSGANVLTF.